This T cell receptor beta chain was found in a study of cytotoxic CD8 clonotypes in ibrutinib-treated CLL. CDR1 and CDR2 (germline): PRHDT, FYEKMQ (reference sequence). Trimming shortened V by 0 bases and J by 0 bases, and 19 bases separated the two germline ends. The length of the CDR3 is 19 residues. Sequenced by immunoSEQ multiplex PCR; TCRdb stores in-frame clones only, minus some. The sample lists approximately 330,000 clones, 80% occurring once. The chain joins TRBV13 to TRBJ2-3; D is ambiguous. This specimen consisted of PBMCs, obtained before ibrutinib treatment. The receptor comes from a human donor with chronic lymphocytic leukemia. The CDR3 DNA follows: TGTGCCAGCAGCTTAGGCCTAACGGTTGGGAAGCGTAGCACAGATACGCAGTATTTT. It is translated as CASSLGLTVGKRSTDTQYF.